This is a list of T cell receptor beta chains from one sample in a study of beta chain features in type 1 diabetes. Sequencing was performed with immunoSEQ multiplex PCR; in TCRdb, only in-frame clones are kept and a portion is missing. This sample has hundreds of thousands of clones, with less than 20% found just once. What was sequenced was naive CD4+ T cells from blood. Every receptor here comes from a young man in good health. Each CDR3 is given with its conserved first and last residue. Fields, in order: V gene, J gene, clone size, CDR3 protein. Size is omitted from some rows. Given values are once, few, many or a class for expanded clones.

>TRBV6-5|TRBJ1-4|few
CASKAGNEKLFF
>TRBV19|TRBJ2-1|-
CASSIGLAGVLSNEQFF
>TRBV28|TRBJ2-1|few
CASSLSKANEQFF
>TRBV5-1|TRBJ2-7|once
CASRSSYEQYF
>TRBV28|TRBJ2-3|few
CASSALSRGKSTDTQYF
>TRBV6-5|TRBJ2-3|-
CVSSLAYSTDTQYF
>TRBV7-6|TRBJ1-5|-
CASSGPQHF
>TRBV9|TRBJ2-7|few
CASSARDRAYEQYF
>TRBV7-2|TRBJ1-5|few
CASSLATGNNQPQHF
>TRBV4-2|TRBJ2-1|few
CASSQDLDRGSSYNEQFF
>TRBV4-3|TRBJ1-5|-
CASSQEGTQPQHF
>TRBV7-7|TRBJ2-5|few
CASSLVPAVETQYF